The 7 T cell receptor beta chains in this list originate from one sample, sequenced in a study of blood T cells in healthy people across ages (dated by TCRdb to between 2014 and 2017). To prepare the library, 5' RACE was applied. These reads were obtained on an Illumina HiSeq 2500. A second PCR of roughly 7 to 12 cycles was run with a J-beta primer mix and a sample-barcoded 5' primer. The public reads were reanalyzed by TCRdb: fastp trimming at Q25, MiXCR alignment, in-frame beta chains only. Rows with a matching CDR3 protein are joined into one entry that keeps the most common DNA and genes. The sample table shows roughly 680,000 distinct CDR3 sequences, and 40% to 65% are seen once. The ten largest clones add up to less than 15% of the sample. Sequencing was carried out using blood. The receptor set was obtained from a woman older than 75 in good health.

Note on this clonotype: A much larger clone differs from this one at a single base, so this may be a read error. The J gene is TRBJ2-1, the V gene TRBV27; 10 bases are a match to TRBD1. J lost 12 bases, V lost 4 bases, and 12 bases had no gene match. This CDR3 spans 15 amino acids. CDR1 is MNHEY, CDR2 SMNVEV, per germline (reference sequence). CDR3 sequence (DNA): TGTGCCAGCAGTTCCCGGGACAGGGGCCCACAGGGGCAGTTCTTC. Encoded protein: CASSSRDRGPQGQFF.

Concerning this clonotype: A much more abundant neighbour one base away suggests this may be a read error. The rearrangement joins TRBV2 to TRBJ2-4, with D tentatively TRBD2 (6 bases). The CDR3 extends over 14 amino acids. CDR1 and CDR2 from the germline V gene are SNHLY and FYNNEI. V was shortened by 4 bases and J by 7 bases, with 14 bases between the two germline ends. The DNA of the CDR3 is TGTGCCAGCAGTGGAGATGGGGGGAATAACATTCAGTACTTC. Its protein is CASSGDGGNNIQYF.

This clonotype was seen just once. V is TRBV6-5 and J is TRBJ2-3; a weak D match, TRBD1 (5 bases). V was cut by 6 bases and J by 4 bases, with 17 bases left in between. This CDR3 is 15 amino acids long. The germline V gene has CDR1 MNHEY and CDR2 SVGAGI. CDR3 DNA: TGTGCCAGCAGCCCCAGGGTGACTTTTTCAGATACGCAGTATTTT. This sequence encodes CASSPRVTFSDTQYF.

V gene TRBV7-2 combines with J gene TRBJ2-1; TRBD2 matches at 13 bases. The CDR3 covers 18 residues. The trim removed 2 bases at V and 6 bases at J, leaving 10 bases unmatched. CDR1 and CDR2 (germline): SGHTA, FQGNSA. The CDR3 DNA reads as TGTGCCAGCAGCTTAATCCCGGGACTAGCGGGATTTGGCAATGAGCAGTTCTTC. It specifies CASSLIPGLAGFGNEQFF. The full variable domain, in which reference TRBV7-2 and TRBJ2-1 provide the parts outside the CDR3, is GAGVSQSPSNKVTEKGKDVELRCDPISGHTALYWYRQSLGQGLEFLIYFQGNSAPDKSGLPSDRFSAERTGGSVSTLTIQRTQQEDSAVYLCASSLIPGLAGFGNEQFFGPGTRLTVL.

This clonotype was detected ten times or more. The CDR3 is CASSLDGADTQYF. CDR3 bases: TGCGCCAGCAGCTTGGACGGGGCAGATACGCAGTATTTT. The rearrangement joins TRBV5-1 to TRBJ2-3, with a weak D call TRBD2 (5 bases). The length of the CDR3 is 13 residues. Germline lookup yields CDR1 SGHRS and CDR2 YFSETQ. The V gene lost 0 bases and the J gene lost 4 bases, with 6 bases spanning the gap.

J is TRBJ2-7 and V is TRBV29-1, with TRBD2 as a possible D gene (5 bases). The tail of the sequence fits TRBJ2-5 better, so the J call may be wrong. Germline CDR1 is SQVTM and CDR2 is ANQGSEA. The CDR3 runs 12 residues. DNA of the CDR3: TGCAGCGTTGGAATCAGCGGCGAGACCCAGTACTTC. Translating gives CSVGISGETQYF.

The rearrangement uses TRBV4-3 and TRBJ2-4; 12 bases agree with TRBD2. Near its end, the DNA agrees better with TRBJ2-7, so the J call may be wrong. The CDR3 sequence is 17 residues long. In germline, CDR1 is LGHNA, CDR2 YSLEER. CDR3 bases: TGCGCCAGCAGCCAAGATGCCCTAGCGGGGGGGCCGTACGAGCAGTACTTC. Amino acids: CASSQDALAGGPYEQYF.